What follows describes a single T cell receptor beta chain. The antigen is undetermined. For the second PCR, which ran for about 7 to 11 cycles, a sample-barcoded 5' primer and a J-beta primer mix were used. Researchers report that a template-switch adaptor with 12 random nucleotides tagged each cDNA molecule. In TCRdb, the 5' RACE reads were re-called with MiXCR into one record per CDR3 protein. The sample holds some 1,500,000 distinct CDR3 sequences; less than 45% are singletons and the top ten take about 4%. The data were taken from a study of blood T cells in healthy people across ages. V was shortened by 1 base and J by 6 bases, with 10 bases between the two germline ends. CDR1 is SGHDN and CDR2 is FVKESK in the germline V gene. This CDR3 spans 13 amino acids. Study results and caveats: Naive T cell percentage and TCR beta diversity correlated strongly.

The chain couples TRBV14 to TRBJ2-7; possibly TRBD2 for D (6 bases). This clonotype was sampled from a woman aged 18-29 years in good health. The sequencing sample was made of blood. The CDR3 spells CASSQARGSEQYF. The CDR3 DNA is TGTGCCAGCAGCCAAGCGCGGGGTAGCGAGCAGTACTTC.